Presented here are 30 T cell receptor beta chains from one specimen sequenced in a study of CD8+CD57+ T cells in acquired aplastic anemia. It was genomic DNA that served as the template for profiling TCR beta VDJ and CDR3. One entry per CDR3 protein results from TCRdb running MiXCR on the reads. This sample has approximately 470,000 distinct CDR3 sequences, with around 30% found just once. In patients chosen for sequencing, flow cytometry had shown CD8+CD57+ cell expansion. Material: sorted CD4+, CD8+, or CD8+CD57+ T cells (not recorded which) from PBMCs. The receptors derive from a human donor with aplastic anemia.

This clonotype was counted a single time. The V and J genes are TRBV2 and TRBJ1-6, with TRBD1 matching over 11 bases. Germline lookup yields CDR1 SNHLY and CDR2 FYNNEI. The CDR3 sequence is 15 residues long. Losses at the gene ends were 7 bases for V and 7 bases for J; bases not matched to a gene: 6. The chain's CDR3 is CASTWTGGMNSPLHF. DNA of the CDR3: TGTGCCAGCACCTGGACAGGGGGCATGAATTCACCCCTCCACTTT.

V is TRBV24-1 and J is TRBJ1-2; TRBD1 agrees at 10 bases. Germline-derived CDR1 and CDR2 are KGHDR and SFDVKD. The CDR3 loop spans 13 amino acids. V lost 5 bases to trimming and J lost 8 bases; unmatched junction nucleotides: 4. The CDR3 here is CATSGQGAWGYTF. Here the CDR3 DNA reads TGTGCCACCAGTGGACAGGGGGCCTGGGGCTACACCTTC.

To note about this clonotype: This may arise from a read error, as a much more abundant clone is one base away. The V call is TRBV5-1, the J call TRBJ2-7, with TRBD1 identical over 10 bases. Looked up from germline, CDR1 is SGHRS and CDR2 is YFSETQ. Germline trimming cut 5 bases from V and 4 bases from J; bases unmatched to any gene: 9. CDR3 length: 15 residues. CDR3 bases: TGCGCCAGCAGGGGAGGGACAGGGGAAGCGTACGAGCAGTACTTC. Encoded protein: CASRGGTGEAYEQYF.

This clonotype was seen a few times. The chain combines TRBV6-1 with TRBJ2-4; D remains ambiguous. The CDR3 has 15 amino acids. Between the trimmed V and J ends, which lost 3 bases and 0 bases, there was a span of 9 bases. Germline-derived CDR1 and CDR2 are MNHNS and SASEGT. The CDR3 region has the DNA TGTGCCAGCAGTGAGGAACAAATAGCCAAAAACATTCAGTACTTC. It encodes CASSEEQIAKNIQYF.

This chain links TRBV7-2 with TRBJ2-5, with 14 bases matching TRBD2. The CDR3 is 15 residues long. Germline V CDR1 and CDR2: SGHTA, FQGNSA. Trimming removed 6 bases from V and 9 bases from J; junction bases left unmatched: 9. This chain's CDR3 is CASSLRLAGGQAQYF. CDR3 bases: TGTGCCAGCAGTTTACGACTAGCGGGGGGGCAGGCCCAGTACTTC.

In regard to this clonotype: This may come from a read error, since a much larger clone is one base off. V and J are TRBV7-9 and TRBJ2-7; possibly TRBD1 for D (6 bases). The germline CDR1 and CDR2 sequences are SEHNR and FQNEAQ (reference sequence). The CDR3 totals 14 residues. V lost 1 base to trimming and J lost 3 bases, with 10 bases between them. CDR3 in amino acids: CASSLGRGRYEQYF. The CDR3 DNA reads as TGTGCCAGCAGCTTAGGCAGGGGACGCTACGAGCAGTACTTC.

This chain joins TRBV13 and TRBJ1-1, with D uncertain. The CDR3 is 15 residues long. Trimming stripped 2 bases from V and 0 bases from J, with 10 bases between. Germline values: CDR1 PRHDT, CDR2 FYEKMQ (reference sequence). The CDR3 region has the DNA TGTGCCAGCAGCTTAAGCGCCAGTATGAACACTGAAGCTTTCTTT. This sequence encodes CASSLSASMNTEAFF.

In this sample, this clonotype turned up many times. The chain is built from TRBV7-9 and TRBJ2-7; TRBD2 matches at 8 bases. The CDR3 is 15 residues long. The trim removed 5 bases at V and 0 bases at J, leaving 6 bases unmatched. The V gene's germline CDR1 is SEHNR and CDR2 FQNEAQ (reference sequence). The CDR3 loop reads CASSNLAGISYEQYF. The CDR3 DNA reads as TGTGCCAGCAGCAATCTAGCGGGTATCTCCTACGAGCAGTACTTC.

J is TRBJ2-3 and V is TRBV5-1, with TRBD1 as a possible D gene (6 bases). The CDR3 covers 14 residues. Germline V gives CDR1 SGHRS, CDR2 YFSETQ. Trimming removed 0 bases at V and 4 bases at J, with 9 bases between. The CDR3 nucleotides read TGCGCCAGCAGCTTGGTGGCAGGGGCAGATACGCAGTATTTT. Its protein product is CASSLVAGADTQYF.

The V call is TRBV5-5, the J call TRBJ1-1; D is ambiguous. Germline values: CDR1 SGHKS, CDR2 YYEKEE (reference sequence). The CDR3 sequence is 14 residues long. The ends were cut back, 2 bases at V and 3 bases at J, with 11 bases in the middle. The CDR3 spells CASSFTIADTEAFF. The DNA for the CDR3 is TGTGCCAGCAGCTTTACCATCGCAGACACTGAAGCTTTCTTT.

The genes are TRBV6-1 and TRBJ1-1, with 8 nucleotides matching TRBD1. Germline values: CDR1 MNHNS, CDR2 SASEGT. Trimming removed 7 bases from V and 10 bases from J; junction bases left unmatched: 11. CDR3 length equals 13 residues. Here the CDR3 reads CASKQPGGGGAFF. CDR3 in DNA: TGTGCCAGCAAACAGCCAGGGGGCGGGGGAGCTTTCTTT.

In its sample, this clonotype was seen many times. The chain combines TRBV29-1 with TRBJ2-2, with D possibly being TRBD1 or TRBD2 (6 bases each). The CDR3 is 13 residues long. The V end lost 7 bases, the J end lost 6 bases, and 15 bases lay between the germline ends. In germline, CDR1 is SQVTM, CDR2 ANQGSEA. The CDR3 here is CSAVARGPGELFF. For the CDR3, the DNA is TGCAGCGCTGTCGCCCGGGGGCCCGGGGAGCTGTTTTTT.

The rearrangement uses TRBV20-1 and TRBJ2-3; possibly TRBD2 for D (5 bases). This CDR3 comprises 15 residues. Germline V gives CDR1 DFQATT, CDR2 SNEGSKA (reference sequence). The germline V and J ends were trimmed by 6 bases and 2 bases, with 18 bases remaining between them. CDR3 protein: CSASQRSWDTDTQYF. The CDR3 coding sequence is TGCAGTGCATCTCAGCGGAGCTGGGACACAGATACGCAGTATTTT.

This clonotype was seen ten or more times. The genes are TRBV19 and TRBJ1-2; 8 bases match TRBD1. J lost 5 bases, V lost 3 bases, and 11 bases had no gene match. This CDR3 spans 16 amino acids. Looked up from germline, CDR1 is LNHDA and CDR2 is SQIVND (reference sequence). In nucleotides, the CDR3 is TGTGCCAGTAGTATGGGACAGGCGGGCCTTCTTTATGGCTACACCTTC. Translation: CASSMGQAGLLYGYTF.

This clonotype was observed many times. The rearrangement links TRBV29-1 to TRBJ1-3; D is possibly TRBD1 (5 bases). Germline V gene data show CDR1 as SQVTM and CDR2 as ANQGSEA. The CDR3 has 14 residues. Trimming took off 7 bases at V and 2 bases at J, with 15 bases between the two ends. The chain's CDR3 is CSGTWGSPGNTIYF. In DNA form, the CDR3 reads TGCAGCGGGACGTGGGGGTCACCTGGAAACACCATATATTTT. The whole variable domain, filled in from reference TRBV29-1 and TRBJ1-3, reads SAVISQKPSRDICQRGTSLTIQCQVDSQVTMMFWYRQQPGQSLTLIATANQGSEATYESGFVIDKFPISRPNLTFSTLTVSNMSPEDSSIYLCSGTWGSPGNTIYFGEGSWLTVV.

This clonotype was found many times. The chain recombines TRBV9 with TRBJ1-3; the D is unclear. The germline gives CDR1 SGDLS, CDR2 YYNGEE. This CDR3 contains 15 residues. The V end was cut by 2 bases, the J end by 4 bases, with 13 bases between. The DNA for the CDR3 is TGTGCCAGCAGCGTGATCGATAGAGGAGGAAACACCATATATTTT. This encodes CASSVIDRGGNTIYF.

V gene TRBV19 combines with J gene TRBJ1-1; 8 positions match TRBD1. This CDR3 has 14 amino acids. V shed 5 bases, J shed 6 bases, and the junction held 8 bases outside the gene matches. The germline V gene has CDR1 LNHDA and CDR2 SQIVND (reference sequence). The CDR3 DNA reads as TGTGCCAGTAGTTTCTCAGGACAGGGCGCTGAAGCTTTCTTT. This sequence encodes CASSFSGQGAEAFF.

The chain combines TRBV10-2 with TRBJ2-7; TRBD1 is a possible D gene (6 bases). The CDR3 totals 13 residues. Germline values: CDR1 WSHSY, CDR2 SAAADI. The V gene lost 7 bases and the J gene lost 11 bases, with 21 bases spanning the gap. The CDR3 sequence: CASMDRVHEQEYF. CDR3 nucleotide sequence: TGCGCCAGCATGGACAGAGTTCACGAGCAGGAGTACTTC.

The chain is built from TRBV5-4 and TRBJ1-2, with no clear D. Germline V CDR1 and CDR2: SGHNT, YYREEE (reference sequence). Trimming left V 0 bases short and J 5 bases short, with 17 bases between. This CDR3 contains 16 residues. CDR3 sequence (DNA): TGTGCCAGCAGCTTGGCAAACCCCCAAGGAGGGTATGGCTACACCTTC. It yields the protein CASSLANPQGGYGYTF. Combining the CDR3 with reference TRBV5-4 and TRBJ1-2 gives the whole variable domain ETGVTQSPTHLIKTRGQQVTLRCSSQSGHNTVSWYQQALGQGPQFIFQYYREEENGRGNFPPRFSGLQFPNYSSELNVNALELDDSALYLCASSLANPQGGYGYTFGSGTRLTVV.

The chain employs TRBV13 and TRBJ2-7; 8 positions match TRBD1. The germline gives CDR1 PRHDT, CDR2 FYEKMQ (reference sequence). The length of the CDR3 is 17 residues. The trim removed 1 base at V and 0 bases at J, leaving 8 bases unmatched. The CDR3 nucleotides read TGTGCCAGCAGCTTAGTCCCCGGGACAGGATTCTCCTACGAGCAGTACTTC. As protein: CASSLVPGTGFSYEQYF. Combining the CDR3 with reference TRBV13 and TRBJ2-7 gives the whole variable domain AAGVIQSPRHLIKEKRETATLKCYPIPRHDTVYWYQQGPGQDPQFLISFYEKMQSDKGSIPDRFSAQQFSDYHSELNMSSLELGDSALYFCASSLVPGTGFSYEQYFGPGTRLTVT.

J is TRBJ1-2 and V is TRBV2; D is unclear. The CDR3 runs to 13 residues. CDR1 SNHLY and CDR2 FYNNEI come from the germline V gene. Trimming took 4 bases from V and 2 from J, leaving 8 bases between them. CDR3 DNA: TGTGCCAGCAGTGTAGGGTTGAACTATGGCTACACCTTC. Translated: CASSVGLNYGYTF.

This clonotype was seen more than once but under ten times. The chain couples TRBV12-3 or TRBV12-4 to TRBJ2-3; D gene uncertain. Trimming left V 5 bases short and J 0 bases short, with 15 bases between. This CDR3 is built from 16 residues. CDR3: CASSPSILDSTDTQYF. The CDR3 DNA sequence: TGTGCCAGCAGTCCCTCAATTTTGGACAGCACAGATACGCAGTATTTT.

In DNA, the CDR3 is TGTGCCATAGGGACAGGGGGAACATACGAGCAGTACTTC. Its protein product is CAIGTGGTYEQYF. The chain joins TRBV25-1 to TRBJ2-7; 11 nucleotides agree with TRBD1. In germline, CDR1 is MGHDK, CDR2 SYGVNS. Trimming took 10 bases from V and 4 from J; bases not matched to a gene: 6. The CDR3 sequence is 13 residues long.

The CDR3 protein is CASRAGQDYGYTF. The DNA of the CDR3 is TGTGCCAGCAGGGCGGGACAGGACTATGGCTACACCTTC. The chain recombines TRBV6-1 with TRBJ1-2; TRBD1 aligns across 8 bases. CDR1 MNHNS and CDR2 SASEGT come from the germline V gene. Trimming took 6 bases from V and 3 from J; bases not matched to a gene: 3. The CDR3 contains 13 residues.

The table lists this clonotype with a count of one. Relative to the germline gene, one junction end is altered; a read error may explain this. The CDR3 sequence: CASSSSPAQVSGEQFF. In DNA, the CDR3 is TGTGCTAGCAGCTCCAGCCCCGCCCAGGTCTCTGGCGAGCAGTTCTTC. The chain recombines TRBV7-7 with TRBJ2-1; D is unresolved. Germline V gene sequence: CDR1 SSHAT, CDR2 FNYEAQ (reference sequence). The CDR3 is made up of 16 amino acids.

This clonotype was picked up a small number of times. The V call is TRBV5-1, the J call TRBJ2-7; 14 bases fit TRBD2. This CDR3 has 17 amino acids. Germline CDR1 and CDR2: SGHRS and YFSETQ. Losses at the gene ends were 4 bases for V and 7 bases for J; bases not matched to a gene: 13. The CDR3 loop reads CASSEDVTSGGDGEQYF. CDR3 coding DNA: TGCGCCAGCAGCGAGGACGTGACTAGCGGGGGGGATGGAGAGCAGTACTTC.

This clonotype was seen more than once but under ten times. The genes are TRBV11-2 and TRBJ2-7, with 9 bases fitting TRBD1. From germline, CDR1 is SGHAT and CDR2 FQNNGV. The CDR3 consists of 16 residues. The V gene end was trimmed by 1 base and the J gene end by 5 bases; junction bases not matched to a gene: 9. This CDR3 reads CASSLGVGTGFHEQYF. CDR3 bases: TGTGCCAGCAGCTTAGGCGTTGGGACAGGGTTCCACGAGCAGTACTTC.

The chain combines TRBV15 with TRBJ2-3, with D perhaps matching TRBD1 or TRBD2 (5 bases each). Germline V CDR1 and CDR2: LNHNV, YYDKDF (reference sequence). V lost 0 bases to trimming and J lost 13 bases, with 11 bases between them. This CDR3 is 12 amino acids long. The CDR3 sequence: CATSRERGTEYF. The CDR3 DNA follows: TGTGCCACCAGCAGAGAGAGAGGGACGGAGTATTTT.

This chain connects TRBV7-9 to TRBJ2-7; D not certain. Between the trimmed V and J ends, which lost 1 base and 5 bases, there was a span of 6 bases. Germline CDR1 SEHNR, CDR2 FQNEAQ (reference sequence). The CDR3 contains 12 residues. The DNA for the CDR3 is TGTGCCAGCAGCTTAGGACTCAACGAGCAGTACTTC. It is translated as CASSLGLNEQYF.

Regarding this clonotype: One end of the junction varies from germline; a read error may be responsible. The chain couples TRBV12-3 or TRBV12-4 to TRBJ2-5; TRBD2 matches 7 bases. The CDR3 has 14 residues. CDR3 residues: CASILSGAQEIQYF. DNA of the CDR3: TGTGCCAGCATTTTAAGCGGGGCTCAAGAGATCCAGTACTTC.